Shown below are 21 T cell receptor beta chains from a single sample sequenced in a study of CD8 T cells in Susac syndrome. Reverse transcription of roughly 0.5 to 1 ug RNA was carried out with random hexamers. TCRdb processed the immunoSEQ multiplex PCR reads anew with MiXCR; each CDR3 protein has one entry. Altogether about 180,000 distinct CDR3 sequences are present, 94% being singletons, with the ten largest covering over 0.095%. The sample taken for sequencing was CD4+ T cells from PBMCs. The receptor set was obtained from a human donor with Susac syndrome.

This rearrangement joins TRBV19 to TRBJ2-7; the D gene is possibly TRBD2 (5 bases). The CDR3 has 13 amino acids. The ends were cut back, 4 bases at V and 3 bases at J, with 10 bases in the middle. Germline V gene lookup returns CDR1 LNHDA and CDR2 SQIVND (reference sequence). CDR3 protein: CASSRSEGYEQYF. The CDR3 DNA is TGTGCCAGTAGTAGGTCAGAGGGCTACGAGCAGTACTTC.

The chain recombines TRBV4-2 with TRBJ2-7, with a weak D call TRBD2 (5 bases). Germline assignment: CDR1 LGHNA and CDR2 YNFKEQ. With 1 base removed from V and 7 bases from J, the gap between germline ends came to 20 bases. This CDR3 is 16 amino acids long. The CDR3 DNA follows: TGTGCCAGCAGCCAAGCCTCCGCGAGAGGGTCGCTTGAGCAGTACTTC. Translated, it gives CASSQASARGSLEQYF.

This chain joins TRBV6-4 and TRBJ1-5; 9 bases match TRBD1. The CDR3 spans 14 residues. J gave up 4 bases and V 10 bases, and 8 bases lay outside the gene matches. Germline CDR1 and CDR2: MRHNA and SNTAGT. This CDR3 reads CATGGQGSNQPQHF. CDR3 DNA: TGTGCCACTGGGGGACAGGGATCGAATCAGCCCCAGCATTTT.

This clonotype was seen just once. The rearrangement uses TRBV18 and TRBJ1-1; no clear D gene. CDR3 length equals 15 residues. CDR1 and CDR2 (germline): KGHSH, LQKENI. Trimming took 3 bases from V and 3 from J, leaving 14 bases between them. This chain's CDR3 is CASSPSASWYTEAFF. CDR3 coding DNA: TGTGCCAGCTCACCCAGTGCTTCGTGGTACACTGAAGCTTTCTTT.

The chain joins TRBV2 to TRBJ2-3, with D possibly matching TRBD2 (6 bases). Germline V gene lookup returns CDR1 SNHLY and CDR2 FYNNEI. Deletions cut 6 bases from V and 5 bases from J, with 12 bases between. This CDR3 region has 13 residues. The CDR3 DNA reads TGTGCCAGCAGCGCTAGCGAAGGAGATACGCAGTATTTT. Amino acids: CASSASEGDTQYF.

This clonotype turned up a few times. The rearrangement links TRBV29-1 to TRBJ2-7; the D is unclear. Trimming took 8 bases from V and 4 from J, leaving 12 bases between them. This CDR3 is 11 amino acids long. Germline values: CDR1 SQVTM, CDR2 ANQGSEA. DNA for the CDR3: TGCAGCCCCACCGGGTTTTACGAGCAGTACTTC. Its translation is CSPTGFYEQYF.

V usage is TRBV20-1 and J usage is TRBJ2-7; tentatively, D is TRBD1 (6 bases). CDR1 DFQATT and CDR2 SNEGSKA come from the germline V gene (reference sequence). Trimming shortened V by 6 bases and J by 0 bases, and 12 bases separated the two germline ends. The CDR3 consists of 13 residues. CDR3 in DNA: TGCAGTGCCACCGACAGGTACTCCTACGAGCAGTACTTC. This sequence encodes CSATDRYSYEQYF.

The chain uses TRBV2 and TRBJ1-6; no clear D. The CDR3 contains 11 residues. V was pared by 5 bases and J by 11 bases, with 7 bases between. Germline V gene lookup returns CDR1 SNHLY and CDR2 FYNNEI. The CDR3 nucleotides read TGTGCCAGCAGTCAGCCAACACCCCTCCACTTT. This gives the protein CASSQPTPLHF.

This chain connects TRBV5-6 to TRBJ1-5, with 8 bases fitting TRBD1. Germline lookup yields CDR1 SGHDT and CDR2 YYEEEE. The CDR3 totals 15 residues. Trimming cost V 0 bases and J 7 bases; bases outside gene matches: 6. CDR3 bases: TGTGCCAGCAGCTTGGGGGACAGGCTGGAGCAGCCCCAGCATTTT. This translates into CASSLGDRLEQPQHF.

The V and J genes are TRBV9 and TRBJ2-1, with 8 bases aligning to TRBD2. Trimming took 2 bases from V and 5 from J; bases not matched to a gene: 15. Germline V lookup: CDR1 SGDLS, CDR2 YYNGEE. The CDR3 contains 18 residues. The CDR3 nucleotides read TGTGCCAGCAGCGTCGATCGGGGGGGACACGTACTCAACAATGAGCAGTTCTTC. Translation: CASSVDRGGHVLNNEQFF.

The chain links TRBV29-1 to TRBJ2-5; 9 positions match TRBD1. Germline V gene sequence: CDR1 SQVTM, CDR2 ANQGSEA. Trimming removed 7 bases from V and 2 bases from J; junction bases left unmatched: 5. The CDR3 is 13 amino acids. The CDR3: CSGGDRVQETQYF. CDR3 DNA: TGCAGCGGGGGGGACAGGGTACAAGAGACCCAGTACTTC.

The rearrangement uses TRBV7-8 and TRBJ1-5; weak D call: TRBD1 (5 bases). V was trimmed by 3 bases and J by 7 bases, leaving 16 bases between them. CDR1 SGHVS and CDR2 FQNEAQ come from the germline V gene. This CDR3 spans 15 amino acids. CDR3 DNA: TGTGCCAGCAGCTTTGGTGGCAGGGAAGGGCAGCCCCAGCATTTT. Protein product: CASSFGGREGQPQHF.

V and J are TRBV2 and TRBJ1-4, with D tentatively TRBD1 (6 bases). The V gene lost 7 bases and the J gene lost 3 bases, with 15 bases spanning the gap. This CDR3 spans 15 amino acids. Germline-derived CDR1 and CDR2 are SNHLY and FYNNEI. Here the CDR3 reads CASTGGDTANEKLFF. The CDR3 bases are TGTGCCAGCACCGGGGGGGACACCGCTAATGAAAAACTGTTTTTT.

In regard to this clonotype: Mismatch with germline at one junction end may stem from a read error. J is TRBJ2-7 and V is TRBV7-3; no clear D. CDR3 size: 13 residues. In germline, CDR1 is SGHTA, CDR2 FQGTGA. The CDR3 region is CASSITPLDEQYF. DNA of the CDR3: TGTGCCAGCAGCATAACCCCCCTCGACGAGCAGTACTTC.

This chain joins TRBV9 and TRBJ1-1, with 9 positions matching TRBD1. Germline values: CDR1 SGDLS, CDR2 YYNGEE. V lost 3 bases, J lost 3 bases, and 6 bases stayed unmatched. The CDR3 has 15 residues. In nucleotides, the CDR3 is TGTGCCAGCAGCGGCGGGACAGGGTCGCACACTGAAGCTTTCTTT. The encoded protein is CASSGGTGSHTEAFF.

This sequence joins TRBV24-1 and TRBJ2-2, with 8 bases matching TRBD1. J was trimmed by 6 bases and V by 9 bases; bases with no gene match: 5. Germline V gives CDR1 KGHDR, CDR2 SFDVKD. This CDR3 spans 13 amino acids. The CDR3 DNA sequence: TGTGCCACCGGGACAGGAGGATCCGGGGAGCTGTTTTTT. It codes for CATGTGGSGELFF.

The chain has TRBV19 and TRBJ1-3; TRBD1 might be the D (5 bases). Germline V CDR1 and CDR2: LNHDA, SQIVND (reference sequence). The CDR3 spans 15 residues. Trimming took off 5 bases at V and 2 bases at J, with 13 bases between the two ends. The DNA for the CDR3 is TGTGCCAGTAGTCAACTTCAGGGAACTGGAAACACCATATATTTT. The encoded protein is CASSQLQGTGNTIYF.

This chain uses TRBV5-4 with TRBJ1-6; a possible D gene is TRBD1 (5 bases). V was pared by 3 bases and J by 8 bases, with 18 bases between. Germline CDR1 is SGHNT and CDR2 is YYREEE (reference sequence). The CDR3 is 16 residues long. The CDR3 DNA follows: TGTGCCAGCAGCTCCCCGTTGGCAGGGCGGGATTCACCCCTCCACTTT. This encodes CASSSPLAGRDSPLHF.

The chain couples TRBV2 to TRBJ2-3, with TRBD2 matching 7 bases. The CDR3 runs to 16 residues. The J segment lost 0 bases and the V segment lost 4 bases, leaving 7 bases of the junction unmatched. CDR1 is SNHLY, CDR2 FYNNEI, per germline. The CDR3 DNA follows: TGTGCCAGCAGTGTTGGTAGCGGGCGCAGCACAGATACGCAGTATTTT. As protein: CASSVGSGRSTDTQYF.

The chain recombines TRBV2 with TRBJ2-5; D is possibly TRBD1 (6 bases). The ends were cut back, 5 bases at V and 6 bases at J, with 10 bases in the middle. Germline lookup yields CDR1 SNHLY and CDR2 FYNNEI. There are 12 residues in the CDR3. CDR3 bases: TGTGCCAGCAGTAGGACAGTGAAGACCCAGTACTTC. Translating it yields CASSRTVKTQYF.

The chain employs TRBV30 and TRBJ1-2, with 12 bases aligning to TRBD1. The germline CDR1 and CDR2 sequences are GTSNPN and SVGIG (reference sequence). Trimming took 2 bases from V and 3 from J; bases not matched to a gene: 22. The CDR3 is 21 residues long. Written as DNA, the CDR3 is TGTGCCTGGAGTAAGGGGACAGGGGGCGCCGGGTACCTGGGGCGTTACTATGGCTACACCTTC. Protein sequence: CAWSKGTGGAGYLGRYYGYTF.